A selection of T cell receptor beta chains follows, all from one sample in a study of shared clonotypes between healthy human individuals. This table comes from immunoSEQ multiplex PCR, and its TCRdb copy is limited to in-frame clones, with some not included. This sample has fewer than 350,000 clones, with around 86% found just once. The sequencing sample was made of memory CD8+ T cells sorted from blood. Source of these receptors: a man aged 18 to 29 in good health. CDR3s include the opening cysteine and the closing phenylalanine or tryptophan. D genes are given only for firm matches. Clone size is stated in some rows and not others, as once, few, many or a class when expanded.

-	TRBV30	TRBJ1-1	-	12	TGTGCCTGGAGTGTACTCTTGGATGAAGCTTTCTTT	CAWSVLLDEAFF
-	TRBV7-8	TRBJ2-7	-	15	TGTGCCAGCAGCTCGTACAGGTTTAGCTCCTACGAGCAGTACTTC	CASSSYRFSSYEQYF
TRBD2	TRBV5-1	TRBJ2-1	-	18	TGCGCCAGCAGCTTGAAACTAGCGGGAGGGTTCTCCTACAATGAGCAGTTCTTC	CASSLKLAGGFSYNEQFF
TRBD1	TRBV6-6	TRBJ1-2	-	16	TGTGCCAGCAGTTACTACCGGGACAGGGATTTAGATGGCTACACCTTC	CASSYYRDRDLDGYTF
TRBD2	TRBV5-1	TRBJ2-2	-	15	TGCGCCAGCAGCTTGAGCGGGAGGGCCACCGGGGAGCTGTTTTTT	CASSLSGRATGELFF
-	TRBV15	TRBJ1-4	-	18	TGTGCCACCAGCAGCCGGGACACCGGCATGACGATAGGTGGAAAACTGTTTTTT	CATSSRDTGMTIGGKLFF
TRBD2	TRBV12-5	TRBJ2-1	-	16	TGTGCTAGTGGTTTTGATATAGCGGGCACCGACAATGAGCAGTTCTTC	CASGFDIAGTDNEQFF
-	TRBV30	TRBJ1-5	-	15	TGTGCCTGGAGCACGGGATCCAGTAGCAATCAGCCCCAGCATTTT	CAWSTGSSSNQPQHF
TRBD2	TRBV18	TRBJ2-7	-	16	TGTGCCAGCTCACCCGTCGGGGGAGGGTATGACTACGAGCAGTACTTC	CASSPVGGGYDYEQYF
-	TRBV25-1	TRBJ2-7	-	14	TGTGCCAGCAGTGCAGGGGTTAATTCCTACGAGCAGTACTTC	CASSAGVNSYEQYF
-	TRBV6-6	TRBJ2-7	-	8	TGTGCCAGCAACCCTATGGACTTC	CASNPMDF
-	TRBV6-5	TRBJ1-1	-	13	TGTGCCAGCAGTTACACCTCAGGGTATCAAGCTTTCTTT	CASSYTSGYQAFF
-	TRBV5-4	TRBJ1-2	once	13	TGTGCCAGCAGCTTGGTAGGGAGAAGGGGCTACACCTTC	CASSLVGRRGYTF
TRBD1	TRBV5-8	TRBJ1-1	-	13	TGTGCCAGCGAGACAGGGTCGAACACTGAAGCTTTCTTT	CASETGSNTEAFF
-	TRBV5-1	TRBJ2-5	-	16	TGCGCCAGCAGCCCTTTGCCGGGCACCGTACAAGAGACCCAGTACTTC	CASSPLPGTVQETQYF
-	TRBV10-3	TRBJ2-7	-	16	TGTGCCATCAGACCCGGGGGAGGGGGGAGCCTCTACGAGCAGTACTTC	CAIRPGGGGSLYEQYF
TRBD2	TRBV7-2	TRBJ2-7	-	14	TGTGCCAGCAGCCCTTGGGCTAGCGGCTACGAGCAGTACTTC	CASSPWASGYEQYF
TRBD2	TRBV6-1	TRBJ2-7	-	16	TGTGCCAGCAGTGAAGGAGGACTAGCGGAGTCCTACGAGCAGTACTTC	CASSEGGLAESYEQYF
-	TRBV19	TRBJ1-2	many	13	TGTGCCAGTAGTTTAAGTGGGATGGGACCGTATACCTTC	CASSLSGMGPYTF
-	TRBV19	TRBJ2-7	-	13	TGTGCCAGTAGTATACGGGCAGGCTACGAGCAGTACTTC	CASSIRAGYEQYF
-	TRBV28	TRBJ2-3	-	14	TGTGCCAGCAGAGTACAGGGTAGCACAGATACGCAGTATTTT	CASRVQGSTDTQYF
TRBD2	TRBV6-1	TRBJ2-3	-	14	TGTGCCAGCAGTCATCGGGGGGGCGTCGATACGCAGTATTTT	CASSHRGGVDTQYF
TRBD1	TRBV9	TRBJ1-2	-	15	TGTGCCAGCAGCGCCGAGGACAGGGGAGGCTATGGCTACACCTTC	CASSAEDRGGYGYTF
-	TRBV7-2	TRBJ2-7	once	12	TGTGCCAGCAGCTACCTAAGGGGCGAGCAGTACTTC	CASSYLRGEQYF
-	TRBV4-1	TRBJ1-2	-	13	TGCGCCAGCAGCGGTCTGCCGAACTATGGCTACACCTTC	CASSGLPNYGYTF
TRBD2	TRBV4-1	TRBJ2-3	-	17	TGCGCCAGCAGCCAAGAGCCAGCGGGGGGCCGCACAGATACGCAGTATTTT	CASSQEPAGGRTDTQYF
-	TRBV30	TRBJ2-1	-	12	TGTGCCTGGAGTGGACTGGACCATGAGCAGTTCTTC	CAWSGLDHEQFF
-	TRBV11-2	TRBJ2-7	once	13	TGTGCCAGCAGCTTAAAGGACCTAACAGAGCAGTACTTC	CASSLKDLTEQYF
TRBD1	TRBV9	TRBJ2-6	-	17	TGTGCCAGCAGCGTAGAACAGGGGGCGCCTGGGGCCAACGTCCTGACTTTC	CASSVEQGAPGANVLTF
-	TRBV27	TRBJ1-2	-	15	TGTGCCAGCAGCCAACAGGACGGATATGACTATGGCTACACCTTC	CASSQQDGYDYGYTF
-	TRBV9	TRBJ2-7	-	15	TGTGCCAGCAGCGTAGAGGACGGGTCCCCCTACGAGCAGTACTTC	CASSVEDGSPYEQYF
-	TRBV27	TRBJ1-1	once	17	TGTGCCAGCAGTCCACTGGGCATCGGGGGAGTGAGGACTGAAGCTTTCTTT	CASSPLGIGGVRTEAFF
TRBD1	TRBV13	TRBJ1-1	-	15	TGTGCCAGCAGCTTAGAAAGACAGGGAAAAAGTGAAGCTTTCTTT	CASSLERQGKSEAFF
TRBD2	TRBV9	TRBJ2-3	-	15	TGTGCCAGCAGCGGGCTAGCGGGAGGAACAGATACGCAGTATTTT	CASSGLAGGTDTQYF